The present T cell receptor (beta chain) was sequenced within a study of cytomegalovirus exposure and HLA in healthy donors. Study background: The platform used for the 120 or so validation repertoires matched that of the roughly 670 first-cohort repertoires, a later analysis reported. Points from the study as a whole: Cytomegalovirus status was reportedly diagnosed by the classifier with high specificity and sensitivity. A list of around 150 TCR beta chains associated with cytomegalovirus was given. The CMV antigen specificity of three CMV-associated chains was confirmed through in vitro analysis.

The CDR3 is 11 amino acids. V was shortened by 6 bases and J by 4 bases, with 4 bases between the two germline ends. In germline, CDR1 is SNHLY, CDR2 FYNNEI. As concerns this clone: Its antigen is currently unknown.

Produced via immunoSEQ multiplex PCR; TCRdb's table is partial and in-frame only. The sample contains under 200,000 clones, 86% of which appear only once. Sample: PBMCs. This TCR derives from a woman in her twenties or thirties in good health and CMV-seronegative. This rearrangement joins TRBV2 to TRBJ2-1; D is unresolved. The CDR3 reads CASRAYNEQFF. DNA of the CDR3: TGTGCCAGCAGGGCTTACAATGAGCAGTTCTTC.